This TCR beta chain was documented in a study of blood T cell repertoires in COVID-19. Generated by immunoSEQ multiplex PCR, the TCRdb table keeps only in-frame clones and is missing some. The data show about 200,000 clones, roughly 87% seen once. The source is a man aged 35 to 55 with active or convalescent COVID-19. Sequencing was performed on peripheral blood.

The CDR3 bases are TGTGCCAGCAGTTTCAGGGCAGATGAAGCTTTCTTT. Translating it yields CASSFRADEAFF. The chain is built from TRBV12-3 or TRBV12-4 and TRBJ1-1; the D gene is possibly TRBD1 (5 bases). V shed 3 bases and J shed 7 bases, with 9 bases lying between them. The CDR3 contains 12 residues.